Shown below are 12 T cell receptor beta chains from a single sample sequenced in a study of T cells in localized non-small cell lung cancer. The method was immunoSEQ multiplex PCR; TCRdb's version includes in-frame clones alone and lacks a portion of them. The data contain about 22,000 clones, around 85% of them singletons. The sequences come from peripheral blood, collected before any cancer treatment. The receptors stem from a man aged 40 to 69 with stage I lung adenocarcinoma.

This chain joins TRBV5-1 and TRBJ1-1; possibly TRBD1 for D (5 bases). The CDR3 is 14 amino acids. V was shortened by 5 bases and J by 8 bases, with 19 bases between the two germline ends. Germline lookup yields CDR1 SGHRS and CDR2 YFSETQ. The CDR3: CASSRGLIRGEAFF. The CDR3 coding sequence is TGCGCCAGCAGTAGGGGTTTAATAAGGGGAGAAGCTTTCTTT.

V and J are TRBV7-9 and TRBJ2-3, with D perhaps matching TRBD2 (6 bases). V was pared by 3 bases and J by 4 bases, with 14 bases between. Germline V lookup: CDR1 SEHNR, CDR2 FQNEAQ (reference sequence). CDR3 length equals 15 residues. The CDR3 spells CASSFRERLADTQYF. The CDR3 DNA reads TGTGCCAGCAGCTTCCGGGAGAGGTTGGCAGATACGCAGTATTTT. Looking up the rest from reference TRBV7-9 and TRBJ2-3 gives the full variable domain: DTGVSQNPRHKITKRGQNVTFRCDPISEHNRLYWYRQTLGQGPEFLTYFQNEAQLEKSRLLSDRFSAERPKGSFSTLEIQRTEQGDSAMYLCASSFRERLADTQYFGPGTRLTVL.

The chain joins TRBV4-1 to TRBJ2-6, with 7 bases that match TRBD2. Trimming took 0 bases from V and 2 from J; bases not matched to a gene: 4. Germline lookup yields CDR1 MGHRA and CDR2 YSYEKL. The CDR3 length is 17 residues. The CDR3: CASSQEAGRAGANVLTF. Written as DNA, the CDR3 is TGCGCCAGCAGCCAAGAAGCAGGGAGGGCTGGGGCCAACGTCCTGACTTTC.

This clone was found a few times. V usage is TRBV4-2 and J usage is TRBJ2-7; the D gene is possibly TRBD1 (6 bases). Germline values: CDR1 LGHNA, CDR2 YNFKEQ. V was trimmed by 6 bases and J by 3 bases, leaving 21 bases between them. CDR3 length: 16 residues. CDR3 DNA: TGTGCCAGCAGGCCCACCTTAGGGGGAGCTAACTACGAGCAGTACTTC. Protein sequence: CASRPTLGGANYEQYF.

The V and J genes are TRBV7-2 and TRBJ2-2; 9 nucleotides match TRBD2. The CDR3 has 16 amino acids. V shed 1 base, J shed 9 bases, and the junction held 9 bases outside the gene matches. The V gene's germline CDR1 is SGHTA and CDR2 FQGNSA. The CDR3 loop is CASSLGSREGQRELFF. The CDR3 DNA reads TGTGCCAGCAGCTTAGGTTCGCGGGAGGGCCAGAGGGAGCTGTTTTTT.

This clone was seen only once. V and J are TRBV29-1 and TRBJ1-2; 7 bases align to TRBD1. This CDR3 contains 13 residues. The germline V gene has CDR1 SQVTM and CDR2 ANQGSEA. V gave up 3 bases and J gave up 5 bases; unmatched junction bases: 6. The CDR3 bases are TGCAGCGTTGAGGACAGGCCAATGTATGGCTACACCTTC. This codes for CSVEDRPMYGYTF.

This chain uses TRBV7-9 with TRBJ2-1; 10 bases agree with TRBD2. V trimming: 0 bases; J trimming: 5 bases; junction bases outside the gene matches: 4. This CDR3 region has 16 residues. Germline V gene data show CDR1 as SEHNR and CDR2 as FQNEAQ (reference sequence). The CDR3 is CASSLALAGEHNEQFF. Here the CDR3 DNA reads TGTGCCAGCAGCTTAGCCCTAGCGGGGGAACACAATGAGCAGTTCTTC.

This rearrangement joins TRBV2 to TRBJ2-2; the D is unclear. Trimming stripped 6 bases from V and 5 bases from J, with 4 bases between. The CDR3 spans 11 residues. CDR1 is SNHLY and CDR2 is FYNNEI in the germline V gene. CDR3 nucleotide sequence: TGTGCCAGCAGCATGACCGGGGAGCTGTTTTTT. Amino acid sequence: CASSMTGELFF.

V gene TRBV7-9 combines with J gene TRBJ2-7, with 11 bases identical to TRBD2. CDR1 is SEHNR and CDR2 is FQNEAQ in the germline V gene (reference sequence). CDR3 length equals 13 residues. V lost 8 bases, J lost 5 bases, and 5 bases stayed unmatched. DNA for the CDR3: TGTGCCAGCGCGACTAGCGGGAAGGACGAGCAGTACTTC. As protein: CASATSGKDEQYF.

This sequence joins TRBV5-6 and TRBJ2-2; D ambiguous. The CDR3 runs 12 residues. The ends were cut back, 6 bases at V and 1 base at J, with 4 bases in the middle. Per germline, CDR1 SGHDT and CDR2 YYEEEE. CDR3 coding DNA: TGTGCCAGCACCGAGAACACCGGGGAGCTGTTTTTT. Its protein product is CASTENTGELFF.

The V gene is TRBV10-1, the J gene TRBJ2-1; TRBD2 agrees at 9 bases. CDR3 size: 15 residues. Germline V gene data show CDR1 as WNHNN and CDR2 as SYGVQD (reference sequence). Trimming took 0 bases from V and 4 from J; bases not matched to a gene: 1. Here the CDR3 reads CASSESSGGYNEQFF. In DNA form, the CDR3 reads TGCGCCAGCAGTGAGTCAAGCGGGGGGTACAATGAGCAGTTCTTC.

The CDR3 nucleotides read TGCGCCAGCAGCCTTAGCGGCACTAGCGGGGAAGATACGCAGTATTTT. This sequence encodes CASSLSGTSGEDTQYF. V and J are TRBV4-1 and TRBJ2-3; TRBD2 matches 10 bases. V gave up 4 bases and J gave up 5 bases; unmatched junction bases: 9. The CDR3 loop spans 16 amino acids. Germline V gene data show CDR1 as MGHRA and CDR2 as YSYEKL.